This T cell receptor (beta chain) appears in the sequencing data of a study of blood T cell repertoires in COVID-19. In the authors' methods: Reference gene primer amplification gave estimated nucleated cell counts. TCRdb keeps only in-frame clones here, not all; method: immunoSEQ multiplex PCR. D and trimming were read from the DNA, whereas the V and J calls and clone size are those reported in that table. This sample has under 300,000 clones, with approximately 90% found just once. This CDR3 comprises 16 residues. Germline values: CDR1 MNHNS, CDR2 SASEGT. The germline V and J ends were trimmed by 4 bases and 2 bases, with 18 bases remaining between them.

The sample consisted of peripheral blood. The sequence was obtained from a middle-aged woman with acute or convalescent COVID-19. The genes are TRBV6-1 and TRBJ2-7; possibly TRBD1 for D (5 bases). This CDR3 reads CASSGLAGPSPYEQYV. Written as DNA, the CDR3 is TGTGCCAGCAGTGGCTTGGCAGGGCCATCCCCCTACGAGCAGTACGTC.